Listed below are T cell receptor beta chains from one sample, sequenced in a study of T cell responses to AZD1222 COVID-19 vaccine. Sequencing was performed with immunoSEQ multiplex PCR; in TCRdb, only in-frame clones are kept and a portion is missing. The repertoire has 130,000 to 150,000 clones, just over 90% of them found once; the top ten carry roughly 2%. Sequencing used peripheral blood, obtained on day 0 of AZD1222 vaccination. Receptors originate from an adult in good health. The CDR3 runs from the conserved cysteine through the conserved F or W. D genes are given only for firm matches. A clone size is listed for some rows: how often the clone was seen (once, few, many), or a class if it is expanded.

cdr3_length	j_call	clone_size	d_call	v_call	cdr3_aa	cdr3_nt
16	TRBJ1-5	.	.	TRBV19	CASSIASAYSNQPQHF	TGTGCCAGTAGTATAGCGTCAGCCTATAGCAATCAGCCCCAGCATTTT
13	TRBJ1-2	.	.	TRBV6-1	CASSEPALYGYTF	TGTGCCAGCAGTGAGCCCGCACTCTATGGCTACACCTTC
14	TRBJ1-4	.	TRBD1	TRBV10-3	CAISADRRNEKLFF	TGTGCCATCAGTGCGGACAGGAGAAATGAAAAACTGTTTTTT
14	TRBJ2-7	.	TRBD1	TRBV19	CASSIAGQGYEQYF	TGTGCCAGTAGTATAGCGGGACAGGGCTACGAGCAGTACTTC
14	TRBJ1-2	.	.	TRBV19	CASTLPTDTDGYTF	TGTGCCAGTACCCTGCCTACAGATACTGATGGCTACACCTTC
14	TRBJ1-1	once	TRBD1	TRBV18	CASSPIQGATEAFF	TGTGCCAGCTCACCAATACAGGGGGCCACTGAAGCTTTCTTT
13	TRBJ2-1	.	.	TRBV6-5	CASSPGTHNEQFF	TGTGCCAGCAGTCCCGGGACTCACAATGAGCAGTTCTTC
15	TRBJ2-5	once	.	TRBV11-1	CASSVYGTDQETQYF	TGTGCCAGCAGCGTATACGGGACGGATCAAGAGACCCAGTACTTC
16	TRBJ2-3	.	TRBD2	TRBV5-1	CASSPRGGRYTDTQYF	TGCGCCAGCAGCCCCCGGGGCGGGAGGTATACGGATACGCAGTATTTT
15	TRBJ2-7	.	.	TRBV4-1	CASSQAFAVTYEQYF	TGCGCCAGCAGCCAAGCTTTTGCAGTGACCTACGAGCAGTACTTC
15	TRBJ1-4	.	.	TRBV5-8	CASSLQGWANEKLFF	TGTGCCAGCAGCCTACAGGGTTGGGCTAATGAAAAACTGTTTTTT
12	TRBJ1-1	.	.	TRBV11-2	CASSLGQAEAFF	TGTGCCAGCAGCTTAGGCCAGGCAGAAGCTTTCTTT
17	TRBJ2-1	few	TRBD2	TRBV13	CASSLEGYGGSSNEQFF	TGTGCCAGCAGCTTAGAGGGGTACGGGGGGAGTTCCAATGAGCAGTTCTTC
15	TRBJ1-1	.	.	TRBV25-1	CASSEVGDLNTEAFF	TGTGCCAGCAGTGAGGTAGGGGATTTGAACACTGAAGCTTTCTTT
13	TRBJ2-3	.	.	TRBV12-3/TRBV12-4	CASSFSGTDTQYF	TGTGCCAGCAGTTTTTCTGGCACAGATACGCAGTATTTT
15	TRBJ1-5	.	.	TRBV7-9	CASSSNSNPYVAQHF	TGTGCCAGCAGCTCAAACAGCAACCCCTACGTTGCCCAGCATTTT
14	TRBJ2-7	.	.	TRBV5-1	CASTPSAGTYEQYF	TGCGCCAGCACCCCCTCCGCCGGGACGTACGAGCAGTACTTC
15	TRBJ1-2	.	.	TRBV30	CAWRPLASIVGGYTF	TGTGCCTGGAGGCCCTTGGCCTCAATCGTTGGGGGCTACACCTTC
16	TRBJ1-1	.	TRBD1	TRBV18	CASSPLGTEGNTEAFF	TGTGCCAGCTCACCTCTAGGGACAGAAGGGAACACTGAAGCTTTCTTT
13	TRBJ1-1	.	.	TRBV11-2	CASSSNGNTEAFF	TGTGCCAGCAGCTCGAATGGGAACACTGAAGCTTTCTTT
16	TRBJ1-6	.	TRBD1	TRBV19	CASSPPGAQGRSPLHF	TGTGCCAGTAGTCCCCCCGGCGCACAGGGGAGGTCACCCCTCCACTTT
14	TRBJ1-1	.	TRBD1	TRBV9	CASSTDRGDTEAFF	TGTGCCAGCAGCACCGACAGGGGAGACACTGAAGCTTTCTTT
15	TRBJ1-4	.	.	TRBV10-3	CAISEGVGLSEKLFF	TGTGCCATCAGTGAAGGGGTTGGCCTTAGTGAAAAACTGTTTTTT
17	TRBJ2-2	few	.	TRBV5-4	CASSPFGAGSVGGELFF	TGTGCCAGCAGCCCTTTCGGGGCAGGGTCCGTTGGGGGGGAGCTGTTTTTT
12	TRBJ1-2	.	TRBD1	TRBV12-3/TRBV12-4	CASSIQGDGYTF	TGTGCCAGCAGCATTCAGGGGGATGGCTACACCTTC
14	TRBJ1-2	.	TRBD1	TRBV7-2	CASSLDGTGFGYTF	TGTGCCAGCAGCTTAGATGGGACAGGGTTTGGCTACACCTTC
13	TRBJ2-3	.	.	TRBV4-3	CASSAVGGDTQYF	TGCGCCAGCAGCGCTGTAGGAGGAGATACGCAGTATTTT
15	TRBJ1-5	.	.	TRBV6-2/TRBV6-3	CASSYLRRAGQPQHF	TGTGCCAGCAGTTACCTTCGCAGGGCCGGACAGCCCCAGCATTTT
13	TRBJ2-5	.	.	TRBV7-3	CASSFGGPQTQYF	TGTGCCAGCAGCTTTGGGGGGCCGCAGACCCAGTACTTC
12	TRBJ2-7	.	.	TRBV10-3	CAIRIRGGEQYF	TGTGCCATCAGAATCAGGGGTGGCGAGCAGTACTTC
13	TRBJ1-2	.	.	TRBV5-1	CASSLEEFYGYTF	TGCGCCAGCAGCTTGGAAGAATTCTATGGCTACACCTTC
15	TRBJ1-3	.	.	TRBV6-5	CASSPTPNSGNTIYF	TGTGCCAGCAGTCCCACTCCGAACTCTGGAAACACCATATATTTT
12	TRBJ1-2	.	.	TRBV18	CASSPGGYGYTF	TGTGCCAGCTCACCAGGGGGGTATGGCTACACCTTC
15	TRBJ2-5	.	TRBD2	TRBV30	CASLSGGARWETQYF	TGTGCCTCCCTTAGCGGGGGGGCCAGATGGGAGACCCAGTACTTC
12	TRBJ2-3	.	.	TRBV29-1	CSVEDGASTQYF	TGCAGCGTTGAAGATGGAGCGAGTACGCAGTATTTT
17	TRBJ2-5	.	TRBD1	TRBV6-6	CASSRGTPGQGSETQYF	TGTGCCAGCAGTCGCGGGACGCCGGGACAGGGTTCTGAGACCCAGTACTTC
16	TRBJ2-2	once	TRBD2	TRBV7-6	CASSSSGGPGTGELFF	TGTGCCAGCAGTTCTAGCGGGGGGCCGGGAACCGGGGAGCTGTTTTTT
17	TRBJ2-2	.	TRBD1	TRBV3-1/TRBV3-2	CASSQVPGGWLTGELFF	TGTGCCAGCAGCCAAGTTCCAGGGGGTTGGCTAACCGGGGAGCTGTTTTTT
13	TRBJ1-2	.	.	TRBV7-2	CASSLAVWEGYTF	TGTGCCAGCAGCTTAGCAGTTTGGGAGGGCTACACCTTC
10	TRBJ2-5	.	.	TRBV7-8	CASSSGDKYF	TGTGCCAGCAGCTCGGGAGATAAGTACTTC
15	TRBJ2-5	few	TRBD2	TRBV18	CASSPPSGGGETQYF	TGTGCCAGCTCACCACCTAGCGGGGGAGGAGAGACCCAGTACTTC
13	TRBJ1-1	.	.	TRBV3-1/TRBV3-2	CASSRLTNTEAFF	TGTGCCAGCAGCCGCCTTACGAACACTGAAGCTTTCTTT
13	TRBJ1-1	.	.	TRBV9	CASSARQAGEAFF	TGTGCCAGCAGCGCTCGGCAGGCGGGGGAGGCTTTCTTT
15	TRBJ2-7	.	TRBD1	TRBV12-5	CASGSRTGGNDEQYF	TGTGCTAGTGGTTCCAGGACAGGGGGGAATGACGAGCAGTACTTC
11	TRBJ1-2	.	.	TRBV6-5	CASHGNYGYTF	TGTGCCAGCCACGGGAACTATGGCTACACCTTC
14	TRBJ1-4	.	.	TRBV5-1	CASKRGGQPEKLFF	TGCGCCAGCAAAAGGGGGGGCCAGCCGGAAAAACTGTTTTTT
14	TRBJ2-5	.	.	TRBV5-1	CASSLGTTRETQYF	TGCGCCAGCAGCTTAGGGACCACTAGGGAGACCCAGTACTTC
17	TRBJ2-1	.	.	TRBV5-5	CASSLAFGPSSYNEQFF	TGTGCCAGCAGCTTGGCGTTCGGGCCAAGCTCCTACAATGAGCAGTTCTTC
15	TRBJ2-2	.	.	TRBV5-1	CASSLVSGSAGELFF	TGCGCCAGCAGCTTGGTTTCCGGGTCTGCCGGGGAGCTGTTTTTT
16	TRBJ1-1	.	.	TRBV30	CAWMTVGIPSNTEAFF	TGTGCCTGGATGACCGTGGGTATCCCCTCGAACACTGAAGCTTTCTTT
15	TRBJ1-6	.	TRBD1	TRBV15	CATSRGGTGVSPLHF	TGTGCCACCAGCAGAGGAGGGACAGGGGTTTCACCCCTCCACTTT
13	TRBJ1-2	.	.	TRBV14	CASRLQGHYGYTF	TGTGCCAGCAGACTCCAGGGGCACTATGGCTACACCTTC
14	TRBJ1-1	.	TRBD1	TRBV18	CASSPGQGVTEAFF	TGTGCCAGCTCACCAGGACAGGGCGTCACTGAAGCTTTCTTT
15	TRBJ2-2	.	.	TRBV18	CASSPRGENTGELFF	TGTGCCAGCTCACCACGGGGAGAGAACACCGGGGAGCTGTTTTTT